Each of the 21 T cell receptor beta chains below was sequenced from the same sample in a study of cytomegalovirus exposure and HLA in healthy donors. With 60 Vbeta and 13 Jbeta primers, the PCR was carried out. Generated by immunoSEQ multiplex PCR, the TCRdb table keeps only in-frame clones and is missing some. The repertoire has 55,000 to 85,000 clones, 72% of them found once; the top ten carry 9% to 13%. Sequencing was performed on PBMCs. The source is a woman aged 40 to 50 in good health and CMV-seropositive.

CDR3 in amino acids: CASSSPGQLTENSPLHF. The DNA for the CDR3 is TGTGCCAGTAGTTCTCCGGGACAGCTAACTGAGAATTCACCCCTCCACTTT. The chain recombines TRBV19 with TRBJ1-6, with 7 bases that match TRBD1. The CDR3 length is 17 residues. Unmatched junction bases numbered 14, after V lost 5 bases and J lost 7 bases. Germline CDR1 LNHDA, CDR2 SQIVND (reference sequence).

This clone turned up a few times. The rearrangement joins TRBV19 to TRBJ2-1, with 12 bases matching TRBD2. Germline assignment: CDR1 LNHDA and CDR2 SQIVND (reference sequence). Trimming took 9 bases from V and 10 from J; bases not matched to a gene: 10. This CDR3 has 14 residues. CDR3 protein: CASGTSGSTGEQFF. The CDR3 bases are TGTGCCAGCGGGACTAGCGGGTCCACGGGGGAGCAGTTCTTC.

The genes are TRBV19 and TRBJ1-4; tentative D call: TRBD1 (6 bases). The CDR3 totals 12 residues. From germline, CDR1 is LNHDA and CDR2 SQIVND (reference sequence). Deletions cut 8 bases from V and 11 bases from J, with 15 bases between. CDR3 residues: CASGSDSRKLFF. The CDR3 coding sequence is TGTGCCAGTGGCTCGGACAGTCGGAAACTGTTTTTT.

The CDR3 sequence is CAISTGGRRGREDTQYF. CDR3 in DNA: TGTGCCATCAGTACCGGGGGGCGCAGGGGGCGAGAAGATACGCAGTATTTT. The V gene is TRBV10-3, the J gene TRBJ2-3; tentatively, D is TRBD1 (8 bases). This CDR3 contains 17 residues. With 5 bases removed from V and 5 bases from J, the gap between germline ends came to 23 bases. Germline CDR1 is ENHRY and CDR2 is SYGVKD.

The chain uses TRBV7-9 and TRBJ1-2; D is undetermined. This CDR3 comprises 13 residues. Trimming left V 3 bases short and J 6 bases short, with 11 bases between. From germline, CDR1 is SEHNR and CDR2 FQNEAQ (reference sequence). The CDR3 sequence: CASSLNRDNGYTF. As DNA, the CDR3 is TGTGCCAGCAGCTTGAACCGGGATAATGGCTACACCTTC.

The V and J genes are TRBV6-5 and TRBJ2-5; 9 bases fit TRBD1. Unmatched junction bases numbered 5, after V lost 6 bases and J lost 3 bases. Germline loops: CDR1 MNHEY, CDR2 SVGAGI. CDR3 length equals 14 residues. The CDR3 loop reads CASSLRDREETQYF. The CDR3 nucleotides read TGTGCCAGCAGCCTGCGGGACAGGGAAGAGACCCAGTACTTC.

The rearrangement uses TRBV10-2 and TRBJ2-7; a weak D match, TRBD1 (5 bases). V dropped 7 bases and J dropped 0 bases, with 10 bases sitting between them. There are 13 residues in the CDR3. Per germline, CDR1 WSHSY and CDR2 SAAADI. The CDR3 reads CASMGDSSYEQYF. In nucleotides, the CDR3 is TGCGCCAGCATGGGTGACAGCTCCTACGAGCAGTACTTC.

Of note for this clone: A far larger clone is one base from this, pointing to a likely read error. The chain links TRBV30 to TRBJ2-1, with 9 bases aligning to TRBD2. This CDR3 spans 15 amino acids. Germline values: CDR1 GTSNPN, CDR2 SVGIG (reference sequence). J gave up 3 bases and V 1 base, and 4 bases lay outside the gene matches. The CDR3, as DNA: TGTGCCTGGAGTGCCGGGACTAGCTACTACAATGAGCAGTTCTTC. This codes for CAWSAGTSYYNEQFF.

CDR3 region: CASSVTWSEGVYGYTF. The CDR3, as DNA: TGTGCCAGCAGCGTAACTTGGAGTGAGGGGGTCTATGGCTACACCTTC. The chain combines TRBV9 with TRBJ1-2; D perhaps matches TRBD1 (6 bases). The germline V gene has CDR1 SGDLS and CDR2 YYNGEE. The germline V and J ends were trimmed by 1 base and 4 bases, with 17 bases remaining between them. CDR3 length: 16 amino acids.

This clone occurred many times. This chain connects TRBV6-5 to TRBJ1-2; D is uncertain. The CDR3 spans 13 residues. The V end was cut by 0 bases, the J end by 8 bases, with 10 bases between. Germline loops: CDR1 MNHEY, CDR2 SVGAGI. DNA for the CDR3: TGTGCCAGCAGTTACTCGTCAGAGGGCGGCTACACCTTC. Protein: CASSYSSEGGYTF.

The chain is built from TRBV2 and TRBJ2-5; 10 bases match TRBD2. The trim removed 8 bases at V and 1 base at J, leaving 4 bases unmatched. The germline gives CDR1 SNHLY, CDR2 FYNNEI. This CDR3 contains 14 residues. Written as DNA, the CDR3 is TGTGCCAGCGGAGTAGCGGGGGGCCAAGAGACCCAGTACTTC. Its protein is CASGVAGGQETQYF.

The V call is TRBV5-4, the J call TRBJ2-7; D possibly corresponds to TRBD2 (5 bases). In germline, CDR1 is SGHNT, CDR2 YYREEE (reference sequence). The CDR3 has 14 residues. Trimming took off 0 bases at V and 2 bases at J, with 9 bases between the two ends. CDR3 residues: CASSLAYGTYEQYF. The CDR3 DNA reads as TGTGCCAGCAGCTTGGCCTACGGGACCTACGAGCAGTACTTC.

The V call is TRBV7-8, the J call TRBJ2-5, with TRBD2 identical over 14 bases. The end of the DNA is better explained by TRBJ2-7, so the J call may be wrong. This CDR3 region has 13 residues. From germline, CDR1 is SGHVS and CDR2 FQNEAQ. CDR3 in amino acids: CASSGLAGGEQYF. The CDR3 DNA is TGTGCCAGCAGCGGACTAGCGGGGGGCGAGCAGTACTTC.

The rearrangement uses TRBV7-9 and TRBJ2-7; 7 nucleotides match TRBD2. CDR3 length: 15 residues. V lost 4 bases to trimming and J lost 3 bases; unmatched junction nucleotides: 9. CDR1 and CDR2 (germline): SEHNR, FQNEAQ (reference sequence). CDR3 in DNA: TGTGCCAGCAGCTCTAGCGGAACAGTATTCTACGAGCAGTACTTC. This codes for CASSSSGTVFYEQYF.

The chain joins TRBV7-2 to TRBJ1-1; 7 bases match TRBD1. There are 14 residues in the CDR3. J lost 3 bases, V lost 7 bases, and 8 bases had no gene match. In germline, CDR1 is SGHTA, CDR2 FQGNSA. CDR3: CASKARQGDTEAFF. CDR3 nucleotide sequence: TGTGCCAGCAAGGCCAGACAGGGCGACACTGAAGCTTTCTTT.

The chain recombines TRBV2 with TRBJ2-3; D not certain. Germline V CDR1 and CDR2: SNHLY, FYNNEI. Trimming took 1 base from V and 0 from J, leaving 8 bases between them. The CDR3 contains 15 residues. The CDR3 DNA sequence: TGTGCCAGCAGTGAAGGACACTTTAGCACAGATACGCAGTATTTT. Protein sequence: CASSEGHFSTDTQYF.

The chain employs TRBV5-4 and TRBJ2-1; tentatively, D is TRBD1 (6 bases). CDR1 is SGHNT and CDR2 is YYREEE in the germline V gene (reference sequence). Trimming took 4 bases from V and 4 from J, leaving 9 bases between them. This CDR3 region has 13 residues. Here the CDR3 DNA reads TGTGCCAGCAGCAACAGGGATTACAATGAGCAGTTCTTC. Its protein is CASSNRDYNEQFF.

V and J are TRBV9 and TRBJ2-1, with D hard to call. The CDR3 runs 18 residues. Trimming removed 0 bases from V and 0 bases from J, with 16 bases in between. Germline CDR1 and CDR2: SGDLS and YYNGEE. The CDR3 loop reads CASSVAQRGSSSYNEQFF. The CDR3 bases are TGTGCCAGCAGCGTAGCTCAACGAGGTTCTAGCTCCTACAATGAGCAGTTCTTC.

The V call is TRBV6-6, the J call TRBJ1-2, with a tentative D call TRBD1 (5 bases). This CDR3 is built from 14 residues. V was pared by 5 bases and J by 8 bases, with 18 bases between. In germline, CDR1 is MNHNY, CDR2 SVGAGI (reference sequence). In nucleotides, the CDR3 is TGTGCCAGCAGTAGGGTCAGGGAGGTCGAAGGCTACACCTTC. As protein: CASSRVREVEGYTF.

V gene TRBV5-4 combines with J gene TRBJ2-3; TRBD1 matches 11 bases. CDR1 is SGHNT, CDR2 YYREEE, per germline (reference sequence). The junction had 5 bases not matched to a gene; V was cut back by 2 bases and J by 6 bases. The CDR3 consists of 15 residues. The CDR3 DNA is TGTGCCAGCAGCTTCCCGGGACAGGGGGACGATACGCAGTATTTT. This codes for CASSFPGQGDDTQYF.

This clone occurred once. V usage is TRBV9 and J usage is TRBJ2-5; no reliable D call. CDR3 size: 13 residues. Trimming took 0 bases from V and 4 from J, leaving 7 bases between them. Germline CDR1 is SGDLS and CDR2 is YYNGEE. The CDR3 spells CASSVAMAETQYF. Here the CDR3 DNA reads TGTGCCAGCAGCGTAGCGATGGCAGAGACCCAGTACTTC.